The source of this T cell receptor (beta chain) is a study of blood T cell repertoires in COVID-19. This CDR3 spans 16 amino acids. Germline values: CDR1 LNHDA, CDR2 SQIVND (reference sequence). V was cut by 7 bases and J by 4 bases, with 17 bases left in between. The repertoire was sequenced with immunoSEQ multiplex PCR; TCRdb's copy has only in-frame clones and lacks some. The sample lists under 25,000 clones; over 80% were seen once. This TCR was recovered from an older man with active or convalescent COVID-19. The sample taken for sequencing was peripheral blood. The V call is TRBV19, the J call TRBJ2-6, with D possibly being TRBD1 (6 bases). The CDR3 sequence: CASIGWDTAGANVLTF. The CDR3 coding sequence is TGTGCCAGTATCGGTTGGGACACCGCGGGGGCCAACGTCCTGACTTTC.